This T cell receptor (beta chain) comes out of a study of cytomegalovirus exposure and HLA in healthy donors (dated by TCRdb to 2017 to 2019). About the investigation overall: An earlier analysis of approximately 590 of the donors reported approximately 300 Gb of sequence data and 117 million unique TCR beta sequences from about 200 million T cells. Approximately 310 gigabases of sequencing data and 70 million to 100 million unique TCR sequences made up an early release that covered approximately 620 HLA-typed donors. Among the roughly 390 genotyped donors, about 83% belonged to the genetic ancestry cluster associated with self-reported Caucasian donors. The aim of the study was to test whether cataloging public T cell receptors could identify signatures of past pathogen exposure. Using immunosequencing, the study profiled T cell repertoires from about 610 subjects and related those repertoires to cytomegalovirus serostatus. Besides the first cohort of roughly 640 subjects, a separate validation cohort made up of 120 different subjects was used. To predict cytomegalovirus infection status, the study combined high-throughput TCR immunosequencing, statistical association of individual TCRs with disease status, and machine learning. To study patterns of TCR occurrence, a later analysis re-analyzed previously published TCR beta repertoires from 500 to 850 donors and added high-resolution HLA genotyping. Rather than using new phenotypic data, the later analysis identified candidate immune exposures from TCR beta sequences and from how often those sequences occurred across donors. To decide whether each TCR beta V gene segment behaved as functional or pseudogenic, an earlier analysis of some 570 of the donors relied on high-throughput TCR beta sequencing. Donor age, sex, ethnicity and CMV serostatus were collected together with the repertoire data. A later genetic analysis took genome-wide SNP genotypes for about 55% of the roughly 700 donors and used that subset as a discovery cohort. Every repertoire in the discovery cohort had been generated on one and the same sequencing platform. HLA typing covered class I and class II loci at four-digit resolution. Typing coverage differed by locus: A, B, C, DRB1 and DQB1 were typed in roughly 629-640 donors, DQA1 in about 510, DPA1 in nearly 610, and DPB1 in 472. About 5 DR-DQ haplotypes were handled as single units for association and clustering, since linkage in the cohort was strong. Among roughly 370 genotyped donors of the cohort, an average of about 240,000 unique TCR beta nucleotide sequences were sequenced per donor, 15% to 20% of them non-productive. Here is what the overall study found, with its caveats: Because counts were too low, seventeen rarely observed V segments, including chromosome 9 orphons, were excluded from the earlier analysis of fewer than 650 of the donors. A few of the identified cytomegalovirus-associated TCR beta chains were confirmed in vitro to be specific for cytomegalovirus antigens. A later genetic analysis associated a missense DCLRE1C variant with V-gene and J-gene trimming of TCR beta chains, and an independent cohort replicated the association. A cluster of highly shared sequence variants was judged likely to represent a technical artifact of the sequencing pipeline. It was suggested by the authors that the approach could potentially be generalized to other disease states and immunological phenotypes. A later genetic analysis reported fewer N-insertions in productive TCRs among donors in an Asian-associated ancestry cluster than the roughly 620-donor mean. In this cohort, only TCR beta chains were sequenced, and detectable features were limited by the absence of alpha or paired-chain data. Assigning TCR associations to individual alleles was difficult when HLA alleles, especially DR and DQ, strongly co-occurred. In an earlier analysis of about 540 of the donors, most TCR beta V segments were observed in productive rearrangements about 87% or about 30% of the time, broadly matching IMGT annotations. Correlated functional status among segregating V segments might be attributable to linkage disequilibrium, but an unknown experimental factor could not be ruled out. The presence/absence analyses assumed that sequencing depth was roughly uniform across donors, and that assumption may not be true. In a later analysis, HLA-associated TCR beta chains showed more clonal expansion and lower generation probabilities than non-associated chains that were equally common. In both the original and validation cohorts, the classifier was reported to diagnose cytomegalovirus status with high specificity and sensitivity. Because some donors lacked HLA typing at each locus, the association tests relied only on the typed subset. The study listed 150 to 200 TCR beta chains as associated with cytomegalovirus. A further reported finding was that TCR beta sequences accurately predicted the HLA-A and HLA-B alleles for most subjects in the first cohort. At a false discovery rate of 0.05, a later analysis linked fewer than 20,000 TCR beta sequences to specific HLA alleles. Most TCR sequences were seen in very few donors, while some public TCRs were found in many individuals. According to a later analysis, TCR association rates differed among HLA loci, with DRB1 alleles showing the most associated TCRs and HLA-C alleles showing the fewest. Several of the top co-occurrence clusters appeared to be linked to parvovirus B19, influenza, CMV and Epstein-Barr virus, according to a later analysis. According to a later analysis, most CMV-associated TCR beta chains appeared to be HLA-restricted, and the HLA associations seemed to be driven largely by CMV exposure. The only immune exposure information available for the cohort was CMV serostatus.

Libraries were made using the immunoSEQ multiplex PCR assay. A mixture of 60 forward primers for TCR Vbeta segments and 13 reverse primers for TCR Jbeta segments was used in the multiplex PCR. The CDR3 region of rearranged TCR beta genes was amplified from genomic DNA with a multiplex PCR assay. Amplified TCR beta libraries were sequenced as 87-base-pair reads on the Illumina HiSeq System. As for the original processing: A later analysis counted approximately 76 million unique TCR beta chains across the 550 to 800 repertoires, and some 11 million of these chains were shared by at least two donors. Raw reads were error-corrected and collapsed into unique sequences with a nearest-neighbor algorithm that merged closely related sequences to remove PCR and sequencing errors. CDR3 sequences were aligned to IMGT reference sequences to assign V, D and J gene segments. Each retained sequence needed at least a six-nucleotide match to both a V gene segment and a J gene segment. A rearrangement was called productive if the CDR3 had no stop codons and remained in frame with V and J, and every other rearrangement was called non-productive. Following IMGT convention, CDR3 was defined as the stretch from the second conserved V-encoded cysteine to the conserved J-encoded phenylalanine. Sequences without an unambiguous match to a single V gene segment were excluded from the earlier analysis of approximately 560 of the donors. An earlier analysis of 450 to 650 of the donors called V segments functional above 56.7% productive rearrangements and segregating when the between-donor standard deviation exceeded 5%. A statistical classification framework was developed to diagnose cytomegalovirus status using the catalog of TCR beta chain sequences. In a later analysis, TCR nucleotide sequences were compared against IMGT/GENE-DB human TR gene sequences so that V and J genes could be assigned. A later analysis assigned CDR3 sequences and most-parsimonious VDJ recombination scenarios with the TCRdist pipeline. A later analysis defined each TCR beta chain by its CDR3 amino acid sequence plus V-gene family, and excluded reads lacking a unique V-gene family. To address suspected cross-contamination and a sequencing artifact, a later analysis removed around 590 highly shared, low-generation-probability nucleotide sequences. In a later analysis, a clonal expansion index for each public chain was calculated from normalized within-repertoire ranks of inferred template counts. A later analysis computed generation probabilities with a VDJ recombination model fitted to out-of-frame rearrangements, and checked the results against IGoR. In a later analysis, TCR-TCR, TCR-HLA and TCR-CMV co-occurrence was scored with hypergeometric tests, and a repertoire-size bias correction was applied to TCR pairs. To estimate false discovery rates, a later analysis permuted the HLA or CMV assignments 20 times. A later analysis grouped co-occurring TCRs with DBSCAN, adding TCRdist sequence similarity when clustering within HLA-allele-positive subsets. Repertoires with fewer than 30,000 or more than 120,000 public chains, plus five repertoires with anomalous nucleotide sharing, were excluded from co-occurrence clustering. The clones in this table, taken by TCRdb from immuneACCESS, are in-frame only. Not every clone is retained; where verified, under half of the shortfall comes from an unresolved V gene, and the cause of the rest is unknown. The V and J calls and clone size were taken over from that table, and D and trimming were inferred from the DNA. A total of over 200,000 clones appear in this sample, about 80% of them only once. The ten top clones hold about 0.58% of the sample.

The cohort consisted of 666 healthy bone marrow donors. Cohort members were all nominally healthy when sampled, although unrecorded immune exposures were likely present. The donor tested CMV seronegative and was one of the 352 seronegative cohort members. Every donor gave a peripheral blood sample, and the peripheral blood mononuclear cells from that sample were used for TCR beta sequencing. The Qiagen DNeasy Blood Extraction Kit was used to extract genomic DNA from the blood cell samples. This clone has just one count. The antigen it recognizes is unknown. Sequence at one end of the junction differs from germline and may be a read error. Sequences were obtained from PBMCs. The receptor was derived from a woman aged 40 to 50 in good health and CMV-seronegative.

The CDR3 corresponds to CSSSVVLGARSGANVLTF. The DNA sequence is as follows: TGTTCCAGCAGCGTAGTTTTGGGGGCCCGCTCTGGGGCCAACGTCCTGACTTTC. The sequence links TRBV7-9 to TRBJ2-6; the D gene is perhaps TRBD1, from 6 matching bases. For CDR1 and CDR2, the germline V gene (reference sequence) lists SEHNR and FQNEAQ. The CDR3 runs 18 residues from the cysteine to the phenylalanine. Only the CDR3 DNA is retained, 54 bases long and in frame from the first base.